The T cell receptor beta chain under discussion was sequenced for a study of cytotoxic CD8 clonotypes in ibrutinib-treated CLL. Study overall: Of a cohort that held some eleven relapsed/refractory and around 15 treatment-naive patients, approximately 18 were IGHV unmutated. By median around 70 months, 12 had progressed and around 14 stayed remitted; responses had been 2 complete and 24 partial.

Sequencing was performed with immunoSEQ multiplex PCR; in TCRdb, only in-frame clones are kept and a portion is missing. The data hold about 160,000 clones, with about 80% observed a single time. Losses at the gene ends were 1 base for V and 6 bases for J; bases not matched to a gene: 5. Germline V lookup: CDR1 LNHNV, CDR2 YYDKDF (reference sequence). This CDR3 has 15 residues. Concerning this clone: What it recognizes is unknown.

Findings and limits, study-wide: Starting clonality was above that of age-matched healthy donors and tracked circulating CD8+ T-cell counts. Sampling times differed between sustained-remission and progressing patients.

The chain combines TRBV15 with TRBJ2-1, with TRBD1 identical over 8 bases. The receptor was derived from a human donor with chronic lymphocytic leukemia. This specimen was PBMCs, taken after 24 months of ibrutinib treatment. CDR3 DNA: TGTGCCACCAGCAGAGGGGGGGACAGGATCAATGAGCAGTTCTTC. Its protein is CATSRGGDRINEQFF.